This entry concerns a single T cell receptor (beta chain). cDNA prepared by RNA extraction and subsequent reverse transcription served as the template for sequencing. TCRdb's copy holds only in-frame clones and misses some; the assay was immunoSEQ multiplex PCR. This table has approximately 98,000 clones, 45% to 60% appearing once. The data are from a study of CD8+ T cells in alopecia areata. Researchers took lesional scalp punch biopsies and peripheral blood from people who were alopecia areata patients. Sorting from PBMCs produced CD4+ and CD8+ T cells. The V segment lost 1 base and the J segment 0 bases; nucleotides outside the gene matches: 10. The CDR3 sequence is 18 residues long. The germline gives CDR1 LGHNA, CDR2 YNFKEQ.

The source material was NKG2D-low CD8+ T cells sorted from blood. This TCR was recovered from a human donor with alopecia areata. The chain carries TRBV4-2 and TRBJ2-7, with TRBD2 matching 9 bases. As DNA, the CDR3 is TGTGCCAGCAGCCAAGTATCCGCGGGAGGGACGGGCTCCTACGAGCAGTACTTC. It specifies CASSQVSAGGTGSYEQYF.